The 25 T cell receptor beta chains listed next were all sequenced from one sample in a study of CD4 T cells in relation to SARS-CoV-2 and coronaviruses. CD4+ T cells from unexposed donors were obtained before the COVID-19 pandemic (2011-2018). Sequencing was performed with immunoSEQ multiplex PCR; in TCRdb, only in-frame clones are kept and a portion is missing. The table has just under 65,000 clones, about 94% seen once. Sequenced: naive CD4+ T cells from PBMCs. The subset denotes: naive CD4+ T cells isolated by negative enrichment. The receptors shown here come from a human donor in good health.

This clone was recorded once. The chain combines TRBV7-3 with TRBJ2-3, with TRBD1 as a possible D gene (6 bases). Between the trimmed V and J ends, which lost 0 bases and 2 bases, there was a span of 12 bases. Germline V gene sequence: CDR1 SGHTA, CDR2 FQGTGA. This CDR3 region has 16 residues. The CDR3 nucleotides read TGTGCCAGCAGCTTAACGGGCACAGGGTACACAGATACGCAGTATTTT. Protein product: CASSLTGTGYTDTQYF.

V usage is TRBV23-1 and J usage is TRBJ1-1; D unresolved. TRBV23-1 has ORF status, its function being uncertain. This CDR3 has 17 amino acids. The germline V and J ends were trimmed by 0 bases and 0 bases, with 14 bases remaining between them. The CDR3 protein is CASSQSVGHRMNTEAFF. In DNA, the CDR3 is TGCGCCAGCAGTCAATCTGTCGGGCATAGAATGAACACTGAAGCTTTCTTT.

This clone was seen only once. The chain uses TRBV3-1 (or the pseudogene TRBV3-2) and TRBJ2-4; D tentatively fits TRBD1 or TRBD2 (5 bases each). The CDR3 covers 17 residues. The ends were cut back, 0 bases at V and 0 bases at J, with 12 bases in the middle. Germline V gene data show CDR1 as LGHDT and CDR2 as YNNKEL (reference sequence). CDR3 sequence (DNA): TGTGCCAGCAGCCAAGATGGAGAGGGGATAGCCAAAAACATTCAGTACTTC. As protein: CASSQDGEGIAKNIQYF.

The V gene is TRBV11-2, the J gene TRBJ2-1, with unresolved D. The germline CDR1 and CDR2 sequences are SGHAT and FQNNGV. The CDR3 extends over 15 amino acids. V was pared by 7 bases and J by 8 bases, with 21 bases between. CDR3 region: CASTKRSSPGDEQFF. CDR3 DNA: TGTGCCAGCACCAAAAGGAGTTCCCCGGGCGATGAGCAGTTCTTC.

The rearrangement links TRBV19 to TRBJ1-6; D gene uncertain. Trimming stripped 5 bases from V and 7 bases from J, with 12 bases between. The CDR3 is 14 amino acids. Per germline, CDR1 LNHDA and CDR2 SQIVND (reference sequence). CDR3 sequence: CASSAETRNSPLHF. As DNA, the CDR3 is TGTGCCAGTAGTGCCGAAACCAGAAATTCACCCCTCCACTTT.

The genes are TRBV6-5 and TRBJ2-1, with a tentative D call TRBD1 (6 bases). The ends were cut back, 5 bases at V and 7 bases at J, with 9 bases in the middle. The CDR3 has 12 amino acids. Germline-derived CDR1 and CDR2 are MNHEY and SVGAGI. The CDR3 coding sequence is TGTGCCAGCAGTCGAGACAGGAATGAGCAGTTCTTC. This gives the protein CASSRDRNEQFF.

The chain has TRBV7-3 and TRBJ2-1, with a weak D call TRBD2 (6 bases). Trimming removed 5 bases at V and 3 bases at J, with 14 bases between. The germline V gene encodes CDR1 SGHTA and CDR2 FQGTGA. CDR3 length: 15 amino acids. CDR3: CASSDGTANYNEQFF. As DNA, the CDR3 is TGTGCCAGCAGCGACGGGACTGCAAACTACAATGAGCAGTTCTTC.

The chain joins TRBV5-1 to TRBJ2-7, with TRBD1 matching over 11 bases. Germline loops: CDR1 SGHRS, CDR2 YFSETQ. CDR3 size: 16 residues. J was trimmed by 5 bases and V by 4 bases; bases with no gene match: 11. The CDR3 sequence is CASSTGAGTGGHEQYF. The CDR3 region has the DNA TGCGCCAGCAGCACGGGTGCCGGGACAGGGGGTCACGAGCAGTACTTC. The full variable domain, rest sourced from reference TRBV5-1 and TRBJ2-7, is KAGVTQTPRYLIKTRGQQVTLSCSPISGHRSVSWYQQTPGQGLQFLFEYFSETQRNKGNFPGRFSGRQFSNSRSEMNVSTLELGDSALYLCASSTGAGTGGHEQYFGPGTRLTVT.

The chain employs TRBV5-1 and TRBJ2-2; TRBD1 agrees at 9 bases. Germline-derived CDR1 and CDR2 are SGHRS and YFSETQ. The length of the CDR3 is 17 residues. J gave up 4 bases and V 4 bases, and 11 bases lay outside the gene matches. The CDR3 reads CASSLWIGTGPTGELFF. CDR3 DNA sequence: TGCGCCAGCAGCCTATGGATCGGGACAGGGCCCACCGGGGAGCTGTTTTTT.

The chain couples TRBV5-4 to TRBJ1-5; D remains unclear. Germline-derived CDR1 and CDR2 are SGHNT and YYREEE (reference sequence). V lost 0 bases, J lost 3 bases, and 10 bases lay in between. The CDR3 covers 15 residues. CDR3 amino acids: CASSLGGGDNQPQHF. In DNA form, the CDR3 reads TGTGCCAGCAGCTTGGGAGGCGGGGACAATCAGCCCCAGCATTTT. The full variable domain, its missing parts supplied by reference TRBV5-4 and TRBJ1-5, is ETGVTQSPTHLIKTRGQQVTLRCSSQSGHNTVSWYQQALGQGPQFIFQYYREEENGRGNFPPRFSGLQFPNYSSELNVNALELDDSALYLCASSLGGGDNQPQHFGDGTRLSIL.

The table lists this clone with a count of one. CDR3 in DNA: TGCGCCAGCAGCTTGGCGGGGGGAGACTCAACAGATACGCAGTATTTT. Protein: CASSLAGGDSTDTQYF. The V call is TRBV5-1, the J call TRBJ2-3; TRBD2 matches at 7 bases. J gave up 3 bases and V 0 bases, and 7 bases lay outside the gene matches. The CDR3 runs 16 residues. Germline V gives CDR1 SGHRS, CDR2 YFSETQ. The whole variable domain, remainder taken from reference TRBV5-1 and TRBJ2-3, is KAGVTQTPRYLIKTRGQQVTLSCSPISGHRSVSWYQQTPGQGLQFLFEYFSETQRNKGNFPGRFSGRQFSNSRSEMNVSTLELGDSALYLCASSLAGGDSTDTQYFGPGTRLTVL.

The J gene is TRBJ2-6, the V gene TRBV4-1; D not certain. V lost 1 base and J lost 2, with 9 bases in between. CDR3 length equals 16 residues. Germline-derived CDR1 and CDR2 are MGHRA and YSYEKL. The CDR3 protein is CASSQAGQAGANVLTF. CDR3 nucleotides: TGCGCCAGCAGCCAAGCCGGTCAGGCTGGGGCCAACGTCCTGACTTTC.

This clone was recorded only once. The chain is built from TRBV6-5 and TRBJ2-5, with 8 bases matching TRBD2. The CDR3 loop spans 13 amino acids. CDR1 and CDR2 (germline): MNHEY, SVGAGI. V lost 5 bases and J lost 7; bases outside the gene matches: 6. For the CDR3, the DNA is TGTGCCAGCAGTCGGGAGGGGCGGGGGACCCAGTACTTC. Translated, it gives CASSREGRGTQYF.

The chain employs TRBV7-9 and TRBJ1-4; D is unresolved. V lost 1 base and J lost 5, with 11 bases in between. The CDR3 loop spans 15 amino acids. Germline V gives CDR1 SEHNR, CDR2 FQNEAQ (reference sequence). CDR3 region: CASSLGVRPNEKLFF. DNA for the CDR3: TGTGCCAGCAGCTTAGGGGTCCGACCGAATGAAAAACTGTTTTTT.

This chain links TRBV19 with TRBJ1-5, with D tentatively TRBD1 (6 bases). Germline V gene data show CDR1 as LNHDA and CDR2 as SQIVND (reference sequence). This CDR3 has 14 amino acids. The ends were cut back, 5 bases at V and 6 bases at J, with 14 bases in the middle. CDR3: CASSLQGIVQPQHF. CDR3 in DNA: TGTGCCAGTAGTTTACAGGGAATCGTTCAGCCCCAGCATTTT.

CDR3 residues: CASSFSGPGYTF. The CDR3 bases are TGTGCCAGCAGCTTCTCGGGCCCTGGCTACACCTTC. The gene calls are TRBV11-1 and TRBJ1-2; D is undetermined. CDR3 size: 12 residues. V lost 3 bases, J lost 7 bases, and 9 bases lay in between. CDR1 is SGHAT, CDR2 FQDESV, per germline (reference sequence).

This chain links TRBV28 with TRBJ1-5; perhaps TRBD1 as D (6 bases). Germline-derived CDR1 and CDR2 are MDHEN and SYDVKM. CDR3 length equals 13 residues. With 6 bases removed from V and 7 bases from J, the gap between germline ends came to 13 bases. This CDR3 is CASRGTSRQPQHF. The CDR3 nucleotides read TGTGCCAGCAGAGGGACATCTCGCCAGCCCCAGCATTTT.

The chain has TRBV3-1 (or the pseudogene TRBV3-2) and TRBJ1-5; D call uncertain. Trimming removed 3 bases from V and 2 bases from J, with 8 bases in between. This CDR3 has 14 amino acids. The V gene's germline CDR1 is LGHDT and CDR2 YNNKEL (reference sequence). CDR3 region: CASSHSGGNQPQHF. The CDR3 nucleotides are TGTGCCAGCAGCCACTCCGGAGGCAATCAGCCCCAGCATTTT.

The rearrangement uses TRBV11-2 and TRBJ2-1; 9 nucleotides agree with TRBD2. The CDR3 runs to 14 residues. Trimming cost V 5 bases and J 8 bases; bases outside gene matches: 7. Germline assignment: CDR1 SGHAT and CDR2 FQNNGV. The CDR3 region has the DNA TGTGCCAGCAGCCGAAGCGGGAGGAGGGATGAGCAGTTCTTC. Translating it yields CASSRSGRRDEQFF.

The rearrangement uses TRBV27 and TRBJ2-6; D gene ambiguous. The CDR3 runs to 14 residues. The V gene's germline CDR1 is MNHEY and CDR2 SMNVEV (reference sequence). V lost 3 bases and J 0 bases, leaving 3 bases between the germline ends. The CDR3 sequence: CASSFYSGANVLTF. The CDR3 nucleotides are TGTGCCAGCAGTTTCTACTCTGGGGCCAACGTCCTGACTTTC.

This clone was counted a single time. CDR3 sequence (DNA): TGTGCCATTCTAGCGGGGGCTACAGATACGCAGTATTTT. Translated: CAILAGATDTQYF. The chain has TRBV10-3 and TRBJ2-3; 10 positions agree with TRBD2. Trimming removed 9 bases from V and 3 bases from J; junction bases left unmatched: 3. CDR1 and CDR2 (germline): ENHRY, SYGVKD. The CDR3 is 13 residues long.

The CDR3 loop is CASRELSGRSYEQYF. The CDR3 coding sequence is TGTGCCAGCAGAGAACTAAGCGGGAGGTCCTACGAGCAGTACTTC. This chain connects TRBV11-2 to TRBJ2-7; 9 bases fit TRBD2. This CDR3 contains 15 residues. Germline CDR1 and CDR2: SGHAT and FQNNGV. Unmatched junction bases numbered 7, after V lost 6 bases and J lost 1 base. The variable domain in full, with the rest retrieved from reference TRBV11-2 and TRBJ2-7, is EAGVAQSPRYKIIEKRQSVAFWCNPISGHATLYWYQQILGQGPKLLIQFQNNGVVDDSQLPKDRFSAERLKGVDSTLKIQPAKLEDSAVYLCASRELSGRSYEQYFGPGTRLTVT.

The chain joins TRBV6-1 to TRBJ2-7, with TRBD1 matching 7 bases. CDR1 and CDR2 from the germline V gene are MNHNS and SASEGT. Trimming took 0 bases from V and 1 from J; bases not matched to a gene: 6. The CDR3 has 16 amino acids. For the CDR3, the DNA is TGTGCCAGCAGTGAAGCGCCGCGCAGGGGGTCCTACGAGCAGTACTTC. Its translation: CASSEAPRRGSYEQYF.

CDR3 protein: CASSFQGAGTGELFF. The CDR3 DNA reads TGTGCCAGCAGTTTCCAGGGGGCCGGGACCGGGGAGCTGTTTTTT. V gene TRBV28 combines with J gene TRBJ2-2, with 8 bases lining up with TRBD1. The CDR3 sequence is 15 residues long. The J segment lost 5 bases and the V segment lost 3 bases, leaving 5 bases of the junction unmatched. Germline CDR1 reads MDHEN; CDR2 reads SYDVKM.

Written as DNA, the CDR3 is TGTGCCAGCAGTTCTTATGGGGGCGTGAACACTGAAGCTTTCTTT. Translation gives CASSSYGGVNTEAFF. This rearrangement joins TRBV28 to TRBJ1-1; TRBD1 might be the D (6 bases). Trimming took off 4 bases at V and 0 bases at J, with 12 bases between the two ends. There are 15 residues in the CDR3. Germline V lookup: CDR1 MDHEN, CDR2 SYDVKM.